This passage covers 10 T cell receptor beta chains from one sample sequenced in a study of blood T cell repertoires in COVID-19. Clones were read by immunoSEQ multiplex PCR, and TCRdb kept only the in-frame ones, dropping some. Altogether approximately 310,000 clones are present, roughly 90% being singletons, with the ten largest covering 4% to 6%. Sequencing was carried out using PBMCs or T cells enriched from blood (not recorded which). Source of these receptors: a man aged 55-75 years who had recovered from COVID-19.

This chain joins TRBV28 and TRBJ1-4; D gene ambiguous. The CDR3 runs to 14 residues. CDR1 MDHEN and CDR2 SYDVKM come from the germline V gene. The V end was cut by 6 bases, the J end by 0 bases, with 8 bases between. As DNA, the CDR3 is TGTGCCAGCAGGGCAGATGCAACTAATGAAAAACTGTTTTTT. Translation: CASRADATNEKLFF.

This clone was counted a few times. This chain joins TRBV5-1 and TRBJ2-7, with 13 nucleotides matching TRBD2. This CDR3 is 14 amino acids long. CDR1 and CDR2 from the germline V gene are SGHRS and YFSETQ. Trimming removed 1 base from V and 6 bases from J; junction bases left unmatched: 1. In nucleotides, the CDR3 is TGCGCCAGCAGCTTGTGGACTAGCGGGGGCGAGCAGTACTTC. Translation gives CASSLWTSGGEQYF.

The chain links TRBV21-1 to TRBJ2-7; the DNA was not used to check the table's D call, TRBD1. TRBV21-1 is a listed pseudogene. The CDR3 is made up of 21 amino acids. The DNA of the CDR3 is TGTGCCAGCAGCAAAGCTTGCCTGGGACGACAGGCACAAGTTTCCTCCTACGAGCAGTACTTC. Its translation: CASSKACLGRQAQVSSYEQYF.

The chain has TRBV2 and TRBJ1-1; D is perhaps TRBD1 (6 bases). V was pared by 7 bases and J by 2 bases, with 14 bases between. The germline gives CDR1 SNHLY, CDR2 FYNNEI. This CDR3 is 14 amino acids long. As DNA, the CDR3 is TGTGCCAGCACCAAATCCAGGGGAAACACTGAAGCTTTCTTT. Its translation: CASTKSRGNTEAFF.

About this clone itself: No DNA is shown, since the ends of the CDR3 on it are uncertain; the CDR3 is the one TCRdb lists. V and J are TRBV27 and TRBJ1-6; the D segment call TRBD1 is taken from the table without a DNA check. CDR1 MNHEY and CDR2 SMNVEV come from the germline V gene (reference sequence). Inclusive of both ends, the CDR3 amounts to 16 amino acids. The CDR3 sequence: CASSSSAGPLNSPLHF.

The J gene is TRBJ2-7, the V gene TRBV7-9, with 10 positions matching TRBD1. CDR3 length equals 15 residues. In germline, CDR1 is SEHNR, CDR2 FQNEAQ (reference sequence). V lost 4 bases, J lost 3 bases, and 6 bases stayed unmatched. CDR3 sequence: CASSSRDRGLYEQYF. Here the CDR3 DNA reads TGTGCCAGCAGCTCCAGAGACAGGGGGCTCTACGAGCAGTACTTC.

This chain links TRBV7-9 with TRBJ1-4, with D uncertain. The CDR3 is 14 amino acids. Germline loops: CDR1 SEHNR, CDR2 FQNEAQ (reference sequence). V was cut by 1 base and J by 4 bases, with 7 bases left in between. The CDR3 reads CASSLGTSNEKLFF. The CDR3 nucleotides are TGTGCCAGCAGCTTAGGGACTAGTAATGAAAAACTGTTTTTT.

This chain connects TRBV19 to TRBJ1-1; 11 bases are a match to TRBD1. The junction had 3 bases not matched to a gene; V was cut back by 5 bases and J by 4 bases. The CDR3 runs 14 residues. The germline V gene encodes CDR1 LNHDA and CDR2 SQIVND (reference sequence). In DNA form, the CDR3 reads TGTGCCAGTAGTGGACAGGGGGCGGGCACTGAAGCTTTCTTT. This encodes CASSGQGAGTEAFF.

This sequence joins TRBV4-1 and TRBJ2-7, with D possibly matching TRBD1 (6 bases). V lost 0 bases and J 0 bases, leaving 12 bases between the germline ends. The CDR3 is 16 amino acids. Germline lookup yields CDR1 MGHRA and CDR2 YSYEKL. The CDR3 DNA follows: TGCGCCAGCAGCCAAGAGGTTGGGGACAACTCCTACGAGCAGTACTTC. Its translation is CASSQEVGDNSYEQYF.

The chain carries TRBV10-1 and TRBJ1-1; a possible D gene is TRBD1 (6 bases). The V end lost 3 bases, the J end lost 7 bases, and 12 bases lay between the germline ends. The CDR3 length is 13 residues. Per germline, CDR1 WNHNN and CDR2 SYGVQD (reference sequence). This chain's CDR3 is CASSEAGAVEAFF. CDR3 DNA sequence: TGCGCCAGCAGTGAAGCGGGGGCAGTTGAAGCTTTCTTT.